These 8 T cell receptor beta chains share one sample of origin, sequenced in a study of control samples from healthy donors and cancer patients. Only in-frame clones appear in the TCRdb table, and some are missing; sequencing was by immunoSEQ multiplex PCR. In the table there are about 180,000 clones, 90% to 95% of which are singletons. The sample taken for sequencing was blood. The receptor set was obtained from a man aged 30 to 39 in good health.

The rearrangement uses TRBV9 and TRBJ2-7; either TRBD1 or TRBD2 may supply D (5 bases each). CDR3 length: 15 residues. Trimming removed 0 bases from V and 4 bases from J, with 14 bases in between. Germline V CDR1 and CDR2: SGDLS, YYNGEE. CDR3 nucleotide sequence: TGTGCCAGCAGCGTAGAATGGGACCCCTCTTACGAGCAGTACTTC. Its protein product is CASSVEWDPSYEQYF. Based on the CDR3 plus reference TRBV9 and TRBJ2-7, the full variable domain is DSGVTQTPKHLITATGQRVTLRCSPRSGDLSVYWYQQSLDQGLQFLIQYYNGEERAKGNILERFSAQQFPDLHSELNLSSLELGDSALYFCASSVEWDPSYEQYFGPGTRLTVT.

Only one count was recorded for this clone. The V call is TRBV4-2, the J call TRBJ2-1; D ambiguous. Germline lookup yields CDR1 LGHNA and CDR2 YNFKEQ. The CDR3 runs 15 residues. Trimming pared 4 bases from V and 0 bases from J, leaving 10 bases between. The CDR3 is CASSPTWSSYNEQFF. CDR3 nucleotides: TGTGCCAGCAGCCCGACTTGGTCCTCCTACAATGAGCAGTTCTTC.

The chain couples TRBV28 to TRBJ2-2; the D gene could be TRBD1 or TRBD2 (5 bases each). Trimming took off 7 bases at V and 7 bases at J, with 16 bases between the two ends. CDR3 length equals 14 residues. Germline V gives CDR1 MDHEN, CDR2 SYDVKM. CDR3 DNA: TGTGCCAGCACGCGCGCAGGGACGGTCGGGGAGCTGTTTTTT. It yields the protein CASTRAGTVGELFF.

The chain employs TRBV4-2 and TRBJ1-2, with D tentatively TRBD1 (6 bases). Trimming took 1 base from V and 5 from J, leaving 14 bases between them. Germline-derived CDR1 and CDR2 are LGHNA and YNFKEQ. The length of the CDR3 is 15 residues. The CDR3 nucleotides read TGTGCCAGCAGCCAAGTGTGGGCAGGGGAGTATGGCTACACCTTC. This codes for CASSQVWAGEYGYTF.

The chain is built from TRBV24-1 and TRBJ2-7; possible D gene TRBD1, 6 bases. The CDR3 consists of 15 residues. The germline V gene has CDR1 KGHDR and CDR2 SFDVKD. Trimming shortened V by 9 bases and J by 1 base, and 18 bases separated the two germline ends. CDR3 in amino acids: CATGVRGFSSYEQYF. The CDR3 nucleotides read TGTGCCACCGGCGTCAGGGGTTTCTCTTCCTACGAGCAGTACTTC.

The chain is built from TRBV3-1 (or the pseudogene TRBV3-2) and TRBJ1-6; 7 bases fit TRBD1. The CDR3 loop spans 14 amino acids. Germline V lookup: CDR1 LGHDT, CDR2 YNNKEL (reference sequence). V shed 4 bases and J 5 bases; nucleotides not matched to a gene: 2. CDR3 sequence reads: CASSPGQHNSPLHF. In DNA, the CDR3 is TGTGCCAGCAGCCCGGGACAGCATAATTCACCCCTCCACTTT.

The chain couples TRBV19 to TRBJ1-2; the D is unclear. The CDR3 loop spans 14 amino acids. V was trimmed by 2 bases and J by 8 bases, leaving 15 bases between them. Germline V CDR1 and CDR2: LNHDA, SQIVND (reference sequence). CDR3 loop: CASSITDRVGGYTF. In DNA, the CDR3 is TGTGCCAGTAGTATAACCGATAGGGTCGGCGGCTACACCTTC.

The V gene is TRBV9, the J gene TRBJ2-7; 9 nucleotides agree with TRBD1. With V trimmed by 6 bases and J by 6 bases, 7 bases remained unmatched. Germline lookup yields CDR1 SGDLS and CDR2 YYNGEE. This CDR3 region has 13 residues. In nucleotides, the CDR3 is TGTGCCAGCACTCCGGGACAGGGAGTCGAGCAGTACTTC. Protein: CASTPGQGVEQYF.